These 7 T cell receptor beta chains were all obtained from the same sample, sequenced in a study of T cell clonotyping in hematopoietic cell transplantation. Repertoires were generated with immunoSEQ multiplex PCR, while TCRdb's copy carries only in-frame clones and drops some. The table has 30,000 to 45,000 clones, over 70% seen once; the top ten hold 1.5% to 2%. The sequenced sample consisted of peripheral blood mononuclear cells. The receptor source for this set is a woman between 40 and 50 years old in good health. Some clones in this sample may be carry-over from other donors' samples.

V usage is TRBV5-1 and J usage is TRBJ2-7; TRBD1 is a possible D gene (5 bases). This CDR3 region has 15 residues. V was pared by 1 base and J by 3 bases, with 14 bases between. CDR1 and CDR2 (germline): SGHRS, YFSETQ. The CDR3 here is CASSLTGLRDYEQYF. The DNA of the CDR3 is TGCGCCAGCAGCTTGACGGGCCTCAGGGACTACGAGCAGTACTTC.

This sequence joins TRBV19 and TRBJ1-2; unclear D gene. This CDR3 is 12 amino acids long. Germline CDR1 LNHDA, CDR2 SQIVND (reference sequence). Between the trimmed V and J ends, which lost 3 bases and 8 bases, there was a span of 10 bases. DNA of the CDR3: TGTGCCAGTAGTATGGTTCGGGGAGGCTACACCTTC. Residues: CASSMVRGGYTF.

The chain couples TRBV6-1 to TRBJ1-5, with D unclear. Trimming removed 4 bases from V and 0 bases from J, with 22 bases in between. The CDR3 runs to 19 residues. Germline V gene sequence: CDR1 MNHNS, CDR2 SASEGT. In nucleotides, the CDR3 is TGTGCCAGCAGTGCGCGAGTCGGTTTGGCGGAACTTAGCAATCAGCCCCAGCATTTT. Its protein product is CASSARVGLAELSNQPQHF.

V is TRBV29-1 and J is TRBJ2-5; 7 bases are shared with TRBD1. V shed 6 bases and J 5 bases; nucleotides not matched to a gene: 6. In germline, CDR1 is SQVTM, CDR2 ANQGSEA. The CDR3 runs to 12 residues. CDR3 in DNA: TGCAGCGTGAGACAGGGACGGGAGACCCAGTACTTC. Translated: CSVRQGRETQYF.

This clone was found a few times. The genes are TRBV6-1 and TRBJ1-5; no firm D call. The germline gives CDR1 MNHNS, CDR2 SASEGT. V was trimmed by 2 bases and J by 5 bases, leaving 10 bases between them. The CDR3 covers 14 residues. The CDR3 sequence: CASSETGWDQPQHF. CDR3 nucleotides: TGTGCCAGCAGTGAAACTGGGTGGGATCAGCCCCAGCATTTT.

CDR3 amino acids: CASSEGTENTEAFF. CDR3 sequence (DNA): TGTGCCAGCTCGGAAGGGACGGAAAACACTGAAGCTTTCTTT. This chain uses TRBV18 with TRBJ1-1, with D perhaps TRBD1 (5 bases). Trimming took off 6 bases at V and 2 bases at J, with 13 bases between the two ends. The CDR3 is 14 residues long. From germline, CDR1 is KGHSH and CDR2 LQKENI.

The V call is TRBV30, the J call TRBJ2-5, with TRBD2 matching 14 bases. The assigned J gene may be wrong: the sequence end matches TRBJ2-7 better. The CDR3 spans 15 residues. Germline-derived CDR1 and CDR2 are GTSNPN and SVGIG (reference sequence). The CDR3 coding sequence is TGTGCCTGGAGTTCCGGGACTAGCGGGAGCGGCGAGCAGTACTTC. It codes for CAWSSGTSGSGEQYF.